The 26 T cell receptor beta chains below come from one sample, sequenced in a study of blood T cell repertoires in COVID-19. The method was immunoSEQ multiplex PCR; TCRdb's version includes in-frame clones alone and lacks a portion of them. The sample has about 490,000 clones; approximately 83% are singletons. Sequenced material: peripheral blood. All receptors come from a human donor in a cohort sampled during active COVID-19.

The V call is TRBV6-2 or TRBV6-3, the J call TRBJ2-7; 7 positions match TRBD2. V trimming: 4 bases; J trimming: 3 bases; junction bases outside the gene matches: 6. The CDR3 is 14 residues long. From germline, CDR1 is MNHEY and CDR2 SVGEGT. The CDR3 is CASSSSRGVYEQYF. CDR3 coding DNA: TGTGCCAGCAGTTCGTCACGGGGGGTCTACGAGCAGTACTTC.

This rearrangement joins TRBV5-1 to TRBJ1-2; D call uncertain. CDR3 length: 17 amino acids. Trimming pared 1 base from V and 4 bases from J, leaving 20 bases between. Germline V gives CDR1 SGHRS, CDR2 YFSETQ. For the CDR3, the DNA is TGCGCCAGCAGCTTGTACCCCCGGGAGAACCAACCCTATGGCTACACCTTC. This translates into CASSLYPRENQPYGYTF.

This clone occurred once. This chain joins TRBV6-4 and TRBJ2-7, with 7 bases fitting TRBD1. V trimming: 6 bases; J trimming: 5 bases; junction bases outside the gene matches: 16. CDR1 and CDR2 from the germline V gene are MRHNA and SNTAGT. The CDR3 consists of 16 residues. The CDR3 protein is CASSCDPGTAAHEQYF. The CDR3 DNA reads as TGTGCCAGCAGCTGTGACCCCGGGACAGCGGCCCACGAGCAGTACTTC.

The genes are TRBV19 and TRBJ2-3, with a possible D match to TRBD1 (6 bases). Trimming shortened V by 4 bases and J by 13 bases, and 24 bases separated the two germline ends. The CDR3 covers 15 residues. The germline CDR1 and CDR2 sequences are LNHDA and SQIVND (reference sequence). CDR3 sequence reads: CASSKQGQGPIREYF. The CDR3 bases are TGTGCCAGTAGTAAACAGGGCCAGGGCCCCATACGGGAGTATTTT.

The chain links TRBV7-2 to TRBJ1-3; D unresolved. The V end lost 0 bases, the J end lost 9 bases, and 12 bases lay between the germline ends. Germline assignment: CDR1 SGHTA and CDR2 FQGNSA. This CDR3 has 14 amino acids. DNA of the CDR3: TGTGCCAGCAGCTTAGCTTCCCCTGCGAGCACCATATATTTT. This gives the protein CASSLASPASTIYF.

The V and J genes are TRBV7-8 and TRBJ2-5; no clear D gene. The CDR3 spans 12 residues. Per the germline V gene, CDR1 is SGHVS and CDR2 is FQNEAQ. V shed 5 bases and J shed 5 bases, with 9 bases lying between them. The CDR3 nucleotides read TGTGCCAGCAGCCAATTTTCGGAGACCCAGTACTTC. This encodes CASSQFSETQYF.

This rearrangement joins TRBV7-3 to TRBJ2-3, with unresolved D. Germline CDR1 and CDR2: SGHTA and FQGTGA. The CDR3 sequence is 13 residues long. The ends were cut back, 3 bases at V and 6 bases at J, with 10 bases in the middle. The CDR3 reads CASSLRAADTQYF. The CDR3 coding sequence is TGTGCCAGCAGCTTGAGAGCTGCGGATACGCAGTATTTT.

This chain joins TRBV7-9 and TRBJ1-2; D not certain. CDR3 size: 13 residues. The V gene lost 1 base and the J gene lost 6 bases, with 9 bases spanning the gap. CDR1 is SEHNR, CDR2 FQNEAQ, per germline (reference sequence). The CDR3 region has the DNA TGTGCCAGCAGCTTAGACAGTAGCGATGGCTACACCTTC. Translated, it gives CASSLDSSDGYTF.

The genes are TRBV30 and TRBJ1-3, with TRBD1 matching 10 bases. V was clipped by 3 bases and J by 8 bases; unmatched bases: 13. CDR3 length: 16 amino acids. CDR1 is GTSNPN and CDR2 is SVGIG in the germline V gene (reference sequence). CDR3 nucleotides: TGTGCCTGGAGACCTATCGGGACAGGGGACGGGTACACCATATATTTT. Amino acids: CAWRPIGTGDGYTIYF.

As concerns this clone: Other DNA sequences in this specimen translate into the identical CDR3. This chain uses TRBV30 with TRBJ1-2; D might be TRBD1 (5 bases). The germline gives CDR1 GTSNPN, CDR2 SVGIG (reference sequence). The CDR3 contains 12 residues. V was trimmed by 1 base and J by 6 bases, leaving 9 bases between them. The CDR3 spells CAWSGGGDGYTF. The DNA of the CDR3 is TGTGCCTGGAGTGGCGGGGGGGATGGCTACACCTTC.

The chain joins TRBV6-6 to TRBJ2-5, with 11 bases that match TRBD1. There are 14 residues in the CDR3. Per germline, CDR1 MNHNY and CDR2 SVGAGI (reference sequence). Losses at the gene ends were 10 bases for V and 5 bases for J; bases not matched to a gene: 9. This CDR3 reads CAISRGQGGETQYF. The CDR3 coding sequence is TGTGCCATCTCGAGGGGACAGGGGGGGGAGACCCAGTACTTC.

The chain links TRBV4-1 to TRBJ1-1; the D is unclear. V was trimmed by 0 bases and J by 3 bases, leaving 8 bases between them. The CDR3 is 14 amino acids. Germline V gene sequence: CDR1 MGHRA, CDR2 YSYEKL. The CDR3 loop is CASSQDARYTEAFF. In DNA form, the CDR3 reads TGCGCCAGCAGCCAAGATGCCAGGTACACTGAAGCTTTCTTT.

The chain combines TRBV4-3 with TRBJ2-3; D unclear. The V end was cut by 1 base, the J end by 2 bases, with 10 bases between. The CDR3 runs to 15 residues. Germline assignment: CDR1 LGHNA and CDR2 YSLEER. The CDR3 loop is CASSQGAIHTDTQYF. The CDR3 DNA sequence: TGCGCCAGCAGCCAAGGGGCGATACACACAGATACGCAGTATTTT.

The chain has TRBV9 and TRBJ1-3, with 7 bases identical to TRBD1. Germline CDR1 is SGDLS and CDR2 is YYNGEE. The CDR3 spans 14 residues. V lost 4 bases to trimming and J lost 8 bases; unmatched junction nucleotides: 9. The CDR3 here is CASSPRDSLYTIYF. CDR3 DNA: TGTGCCAGCAGCCCCCGGGACAGCCTTTACACCATATATTTT.

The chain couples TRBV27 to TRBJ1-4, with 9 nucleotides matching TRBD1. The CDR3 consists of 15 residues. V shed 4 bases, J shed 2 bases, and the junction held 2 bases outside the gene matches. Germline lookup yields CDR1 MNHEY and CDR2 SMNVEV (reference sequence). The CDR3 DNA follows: TGTGCCAGCAGTTCAGGGACAGGGACTAATGAAAAACTGTTTTTT. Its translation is CASSSGTGTNEKLFF.

The DNA for the CDR3 is TGTGCCAGCAGTTTAGGAGCCCCGCTAGGCGGGAGGACCGGCGAGCAGTACTTC. This sequence encodes CASSLGAPLGGRTGEQYF. The chain combines TRBV28 with TRBJ2-7, with 8 bases matching TRBD2. The CDR3 has 18 residues. Germline loops: CDR1 MDHEN, CDR2 SYDVKM. Trimming took 2 bases from V and 6 from J; bases not matched to a gene: 18.

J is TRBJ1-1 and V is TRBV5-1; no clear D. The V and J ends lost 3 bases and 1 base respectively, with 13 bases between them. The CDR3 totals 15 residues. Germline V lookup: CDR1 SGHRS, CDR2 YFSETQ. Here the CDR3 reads CASSYLGRGNTEAFF. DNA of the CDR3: TGCGCCAGCAGCTATCTAGGGAGAGGGAACACTGAAGCTTTCTTT.

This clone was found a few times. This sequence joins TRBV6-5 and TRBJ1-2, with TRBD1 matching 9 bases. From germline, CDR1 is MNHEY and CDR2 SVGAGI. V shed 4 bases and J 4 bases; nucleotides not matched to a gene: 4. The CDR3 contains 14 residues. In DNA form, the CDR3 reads TGTGCCAGCAGTTTACAGGGGGCAAGCTATGGCTACACCTTC. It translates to CASSLQGASYGYTF.

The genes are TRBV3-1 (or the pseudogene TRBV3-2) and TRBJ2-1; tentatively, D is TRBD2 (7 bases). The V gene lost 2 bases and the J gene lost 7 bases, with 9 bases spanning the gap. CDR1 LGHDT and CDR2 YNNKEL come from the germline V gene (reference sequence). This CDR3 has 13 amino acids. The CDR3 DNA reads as TGTGCCAGCAGCCAAAGGGGGGGGAATGAGCAGTTCTTC. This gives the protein CASSQRGGNEQFF.

The CDR3 DNA reads TGTGCCAGCAGTCTAAGGACTAGCGGGATCTCGCGGAATGAGCAGTTCTTC. Protein product: CASSLRTSGISRNEQFF. This sequence joins TRBV7-2 and TRBJ2-1; 12 positions agree with TRBD2. The CDR3 is made up of 17 amino acids. V trimming: 6 bases; J trimming: 7 bases; junction bases outside the gene matches: 13. The germline V gene has CDR1 SGHTA and CDR2 FQGNSA.

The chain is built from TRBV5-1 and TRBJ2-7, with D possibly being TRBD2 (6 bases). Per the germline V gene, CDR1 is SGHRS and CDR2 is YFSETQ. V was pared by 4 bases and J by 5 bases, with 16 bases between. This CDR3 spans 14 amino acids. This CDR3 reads CASSTPGLRNEQYF. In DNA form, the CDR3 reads TGCGCCAGCAGCACTCCGGGACTCCGTAACGAGCAGTACTTC.

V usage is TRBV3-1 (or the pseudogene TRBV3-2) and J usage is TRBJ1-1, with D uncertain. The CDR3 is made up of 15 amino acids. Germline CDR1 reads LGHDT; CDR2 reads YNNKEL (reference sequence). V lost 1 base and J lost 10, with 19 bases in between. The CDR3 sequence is CASSQVFGGPGGAFF. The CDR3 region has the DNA TGTGCCAGCAGCCAAGTATTCGGAGGGCCAGGCGGAGCTTTCTTT.

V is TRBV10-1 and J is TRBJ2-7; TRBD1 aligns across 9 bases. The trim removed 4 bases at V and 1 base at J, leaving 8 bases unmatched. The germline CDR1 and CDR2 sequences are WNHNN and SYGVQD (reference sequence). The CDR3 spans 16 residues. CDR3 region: CASSVFRTGESYEQYF. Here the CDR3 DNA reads TGCGCCAGCAGTGTGTTTAGGACAGGGGAATCCTACGAGCAGTACTTC.

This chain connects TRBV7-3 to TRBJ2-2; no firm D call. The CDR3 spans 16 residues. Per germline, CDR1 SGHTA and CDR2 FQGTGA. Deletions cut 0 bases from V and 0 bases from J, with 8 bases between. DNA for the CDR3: TGTGCCAGCAGCTTAACTGGTAGCCCGAACACCGGGGAGCTGTTTTTT. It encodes CASSLTGSPNTGELFF. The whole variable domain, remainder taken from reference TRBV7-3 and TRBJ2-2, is GAGVSQTPSNKVTEKGKYVELRCDPISGHTALYWYRQSLGQGPEFLIYFQGTGAADDSGLPNDRFFAVRPEGSVSTLKIQRTERGDSAVYLCASSLTGSPNTGELFFGEGSRLTVL.

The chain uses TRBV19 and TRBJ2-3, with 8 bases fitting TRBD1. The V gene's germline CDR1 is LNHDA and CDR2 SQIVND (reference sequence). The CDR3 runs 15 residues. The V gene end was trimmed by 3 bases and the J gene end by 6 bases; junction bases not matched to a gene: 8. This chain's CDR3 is CASSMFQGAVDTQYF. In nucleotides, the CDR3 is TGTGCCAGTAGTATGTTCCAGGGGGCAGTGGATACGCAGTATTTT. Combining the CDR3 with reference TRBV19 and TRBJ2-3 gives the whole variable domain DGGITQSPKYLFRKEGQNVTLSCEQNLNHDAMYWYRQDPGQGLRLIYYSQIVNDFQKGDIAEGYSVSREKKESFPLTVTSAQKNPTAFYLCASSMFQGAVDTQYFGPGTRLTVL.

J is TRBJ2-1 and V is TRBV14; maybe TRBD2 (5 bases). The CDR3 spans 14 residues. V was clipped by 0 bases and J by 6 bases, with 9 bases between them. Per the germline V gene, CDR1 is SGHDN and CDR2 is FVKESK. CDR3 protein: CASSQDVTSNEQFF. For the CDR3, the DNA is TGTGCCAGCAGCCAAGATGTAACTAGCAATGAGCAGTTCTTC.